Described below is a single TCR beta chain sequence and its context. This record belongs to a study of blood T cell repertoires in COVID-19. Each participant's cohort was designated according to participant-reported clinical history. The length of the CDR3 is 15 residues. Germline loops: CDR1 SSHAT, CDR2 FNYEAQ (reference sequence). The trim removed 5 bases at V and 1 base at J, leaving 4 bases unmatched. The table came from immunoSEQ multiplex PCR; TCRdb's copy has only in-frame clones and leaves some out. The sample has 250,000 or so clones; about 85% are singletons. The chain is built from TRBV7-7 and TRBJ2-5; 10 bases line up with TRBD1. The TCR comes from a woman aged 45-59 years who had been exposed to COVID-19. Sequencing was carried out using PBMCs or T cells enriched from blood (not recorded which). The CDR3, as DNA: TGTGCCAGCAGCCCGACAGGGGGCTTCCAAGAGACCCAGTACTTC. Translated, it gives CASSPTGGFQETQYF.